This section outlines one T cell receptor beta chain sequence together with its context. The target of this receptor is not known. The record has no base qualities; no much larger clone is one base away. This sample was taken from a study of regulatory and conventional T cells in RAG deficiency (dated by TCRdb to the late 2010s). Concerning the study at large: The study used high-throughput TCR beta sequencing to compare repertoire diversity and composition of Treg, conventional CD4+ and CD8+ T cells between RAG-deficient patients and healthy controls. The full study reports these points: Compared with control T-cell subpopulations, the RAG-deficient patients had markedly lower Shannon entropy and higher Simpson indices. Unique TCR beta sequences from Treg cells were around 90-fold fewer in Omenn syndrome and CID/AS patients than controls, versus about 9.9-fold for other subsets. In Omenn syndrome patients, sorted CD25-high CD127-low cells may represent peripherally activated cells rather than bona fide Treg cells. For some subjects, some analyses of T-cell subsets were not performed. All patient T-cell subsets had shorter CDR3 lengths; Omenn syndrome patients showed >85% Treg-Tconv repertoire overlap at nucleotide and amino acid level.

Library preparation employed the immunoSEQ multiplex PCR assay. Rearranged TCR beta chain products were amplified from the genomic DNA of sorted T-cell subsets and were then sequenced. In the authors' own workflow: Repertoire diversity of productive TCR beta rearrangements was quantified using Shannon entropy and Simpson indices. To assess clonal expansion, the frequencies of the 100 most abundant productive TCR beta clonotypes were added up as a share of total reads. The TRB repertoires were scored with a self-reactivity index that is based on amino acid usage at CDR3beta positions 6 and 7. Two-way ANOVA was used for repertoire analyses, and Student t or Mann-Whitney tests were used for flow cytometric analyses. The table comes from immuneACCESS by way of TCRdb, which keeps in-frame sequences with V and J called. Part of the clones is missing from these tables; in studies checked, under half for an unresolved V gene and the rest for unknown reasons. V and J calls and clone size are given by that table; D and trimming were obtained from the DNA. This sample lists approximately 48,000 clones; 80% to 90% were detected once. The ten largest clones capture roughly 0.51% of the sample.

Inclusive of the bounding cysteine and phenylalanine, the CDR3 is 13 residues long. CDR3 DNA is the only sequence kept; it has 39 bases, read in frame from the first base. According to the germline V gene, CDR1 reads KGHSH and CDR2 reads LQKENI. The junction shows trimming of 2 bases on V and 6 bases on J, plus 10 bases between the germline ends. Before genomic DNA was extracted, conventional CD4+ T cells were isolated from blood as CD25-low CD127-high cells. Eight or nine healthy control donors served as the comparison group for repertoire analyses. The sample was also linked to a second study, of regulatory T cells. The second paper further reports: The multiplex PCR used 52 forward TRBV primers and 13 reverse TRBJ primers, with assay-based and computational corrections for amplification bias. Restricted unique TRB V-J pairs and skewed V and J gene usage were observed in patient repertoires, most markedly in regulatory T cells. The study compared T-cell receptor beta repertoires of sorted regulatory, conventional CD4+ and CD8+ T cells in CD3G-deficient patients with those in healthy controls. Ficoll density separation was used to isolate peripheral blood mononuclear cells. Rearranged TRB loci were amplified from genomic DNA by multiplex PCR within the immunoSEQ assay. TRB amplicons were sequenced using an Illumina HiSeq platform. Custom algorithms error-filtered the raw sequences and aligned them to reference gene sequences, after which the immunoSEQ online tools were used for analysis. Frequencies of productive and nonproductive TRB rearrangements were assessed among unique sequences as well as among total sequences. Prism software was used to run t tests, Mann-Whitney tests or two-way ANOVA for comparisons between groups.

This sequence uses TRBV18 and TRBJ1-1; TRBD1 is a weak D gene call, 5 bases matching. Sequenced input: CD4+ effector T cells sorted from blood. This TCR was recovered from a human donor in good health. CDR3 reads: CASSPERDAEAFF. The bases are TGTGCCAGCTCACCAGAACGGGACGCTGAAGCTTTCTTT.